This T cell receptor beta chain came from a study of OX40 agonist ivuxolimab in advanced cancers. Study summary: Intravenous ivuxolimab was administered to patients every 2 weeks at 0.01 to 10 mg/kg. Of mixed ages from about 23 to 85 and averaging roughly 60 years, the group was 65% to 85% male. Under the entry rules, prior anti-PD-1, anti-PD-L1 or anti-CTLA-4 therapy was allowed, and around 36% had some.

The CDR3 runs 16 residues. The germline V gene has CDR1 SEHNR and CDR2 FQNEAQ (reference sequence). The ends were cut back, 3 bases at V and 4 bases at J, with 17 bases in the middle. Here immunoSEQ multiplex PCR was the method, and the copy in TCRdb shows in-frame clones only, minus some. The table shows fewer than 75,000 clones, with over 70% occurring only once. The sample was CD4+ or CD8+ T cells sorted from blood, taken in a trial of the OX40 agonist ivuxolimab. The TCR was taken from an adult with an advanced solid tumor such as melanoma, head and neck, liver or kidney cancer. The genes are TRBV7-9 and TRBJ2-3; D unclear. CDR3 sequence (DNA): TGTGCCAGCAGCTTGCGGAAGTCTGGCAGTCCAGATACGCAGTATTTT. Residues: CASSLRKSGSPDTQYF. Together with reference TRBV7-9 and TRBJ2-3, the CDR3 gives the full variable domain: DTGVSQNPRHKITKRGQNVTFRCDPISEHNRLYWYRQTLGQGPEFLTYFQNEAQLEKSRLLSDRFSAERPKGSFSTLEIQRTEQGDSAMYLCASSLRKSGSPDTQYFGPGTRLTVL.